A single sample gave rise to the 11 T cell receptor beta chains below, sequenced in a study of T-cell memory formation after mild COVID-19. TCRdb reprocessed the 5' RACE reads with MiXCR, giving one entry per CDR3 protein. This table holds roughly 200,000 distinct CDR3 sequences, 16% found once. The sequenced material came from PBMCs or a T cell subset sorted from them (not recorded which). These TCRs come from an adult woman who had mild COVID-19 (a few samples of this study predate the infection). Cell type and time point are not known.

This CDR3 reads CASSISRGGTEAFF. CDR3 DNA: TGTGCCAGTAGTATATCCAGGGGAGGGACTGAAGCTTTCTTT. V and J are TRBV19 and TRBJ1-1; D possibly corresponds to TRBD1 (6 bases). The V end lost 2 bases, the J end lost 5 bases, and 12 bases lay between the germline ends. This CDR3 is built from 14 residues. Germline V gives CDR1 LNHDA, CDR2 SQIVND (reference sequence).

The chain joins TRBV6-2 or TRBV6-3 to TRBJ1-2, with 7 bases identical to TRBD1. The CDR3 runs to 17 residues. V gave up 5 bases and J gave up 4 bases; unmatched junction bases: 16. Germline values: CDR1 MNHEY, CDR2 SVGEGT. CDR3 region: CASSPYPRQGSSYGYTF. CDR3 in DNA: TGTGCCAGCAGTCCGTACCCTAGACAGGGATCGTCCTATGGCTACACCTTC.

The V gene is TRBV4-3, the J gene TRBJ2-1; D ambiguous. V was pared by 2 bases and J by 2 bases, with 10 bases between. Germline CDR1 reads LGHNA; CDR2 reads YSLEER. This CDR3 has 15 amino acids. In DNA, the CDR3 is TGCGCCAGCAGCCAATATCGCACCGCCTACAATGAGCAGTTCTTC. The encoded protein is CASSQYRTAYNEQFF.

The CDR3 bases are TGTGCCAGCAGTTGGACAGCGAACACTGAAGCTTTCTTT. This sequence encodes CASSWTANTEAFF. The chain uses TRBV7-3 and TRBJ1-1; possible D gene TRBD1, 6 bases. The length of the CDR3 is 13 residues. The ends were cut back, 6 bases at V and 1 base at J, with 9 bases in the middle. Germline CDR1 and CDR2: SGHTA and FQGTGA. The full variable domain, its missing parts supplied by reference TRBV7-3 and TRBJ1-1, is GAGVSQTPSNKVTEKGKYVELRCDPISGHTALYWYRQSLGQGPEFLIYFQGTGAADDSGLPNDRFFAVRPEGSVSTLKIQRTERGDSAVYLCASSWTANTEAFFGQGTRLTVV.

This clonotype was counted between two and nine times. The V call is TRBV10-3, the J call TRBJ1-1; no firm D call. The CDR3 has 14 residues. V was pared by 6 bases and J by 5 bases, with 16 bases between. The germline V gene has CDR1 ENHRY and CDR2 SYGVKD. Here the CDR3 reads CAIRTDGRRTEAFF. The DNA for the CDR3 is TGTGCCATCAGGACGGACGGCAGGCGAACTGAAGCTTTCTTT.

This clonotype was seen repeatedly, ten times or more. The chain uses TRBV3-1 and TRBJ2-1; D remains unclear. The germline CDR1 and CDR2 sequences are LGHDT and YNNKEL (reference sequence). The V and J ends lost 1 base and 6 bases respectively, with 7 bases between them. The CDR3 contains 13 residues. The CDR3 nucleotides are TGTGCCAGCAGCCAAGGCGAGCGCAATGAGCAGTTCTTC. Translating gives CASSQGERNEQFF.

This clonotype was seen repeatedly, ten times or more. The gene calls are TRBV4-3 and TRBJ2-7; either TRBD1 or TRBD2 may supply D (7 bases each). The germline V and J ends were trimmed by 10 bases and 11 bases, with 12 bases remaining between them. The CDR3 extends over 9 amino acids. The germline V gene has CDR1 LGHNA and CDR2 YSLEER. CDR3 sequence reads: CAIAGGEYF. The CDR3, as DNA: TGCGCCATCGCAGGGGGGGAGTACTTC.

The chain carries TRBV6-6 and TRBJ2-3; 8 bases line up with TRBD1. With V trimmed by 4 bases and J by 4 bases, 7 bases remained unmatched. CDR3 length: 15 residues. Germline values: CDR1 MNHNY, CDR2 SVGAGI (reference sequence). CDR3 in amino acids: CASSFRGQTSDTQYF. In nucleotides, the CDR3 is TGTGCCAGCAGTTTCAGGGGGCAAACGTCAGATACGCAGTATTTT.

V is TRBV12-3 or TRBV12-4 and J is TRBJ2-1; 13 nucleotides align to TRBD2. J gave up 7 bases and V 5 bases, and 5 bases lay outside the gene matches. The CDR3 has 15 residues. The CDR3 spells CASSRTSGGRNEQFF. Written as DNA, the CDR3 is TGTGCCAGCAGTCGGACTAGCGGGGGAAGGAATGAGCAGTTCTTC.

This clonotype came up a few times. The V and J genes are TRBV27 and TRBJ2-1; either TRBD1 or TRBD2 may supply D (5 bases each). This CDR3 is built from 16 residues. CDR1 and CDR2 from the germline V gene are MNHEY and SMNVEV (reference sequence). V lost 2 bases, J lost 0 bases, and 11 bases lay in between. The CDR3 bases are TGTGCCAGCAGTTTAATCGGGACGAGCTCCTACAATGAGCAGTTCTTC. The encoded protein is CASSLIGTSSYNEQFF.

V is TRBV27 and J is TRBJ2-7; 8 bases are shared with TRBD2. The trim removed 4 bases at V and 0 bases at J, leaving 8 bases unmatched. This CDR3 has 16 amino acids. The V gene's germline CDR1 is MNHEY and CDR2 SMNVEV (reference sequence). The chain's CDR3 is CASSSPRSGSSYEQYF. CDR3 coding DNA: TGTGCCAGCAGTTCCCCTAGGAGCGGGAGCTCCTACGAGCAGTACTTC.